The sequence of this T cell receptor (beta chain) was determined in a study of T cells in Graves' hyperthyroidism and ophthalmopathy (dated by TCRdb to between 2017 and 2020). Study-level background: Peripheral blood samples were taken at initial diagnosis, before any treatment was given. The approximately 98 discovery patients were randomly divided into training and test sets at a 7:3 ratio. The paper reports TCR Vbeta CDR3 sequencing of more than 120 peripheral blood samples: 40 to 45 ophthalmopathy, fewer than 85 hyperthyroidism and around 17 progressor patients. To identify distinguishing TCR V-J signatures, a discovery cohort of around 100 patients was used, comprising 40 to 45 with Graves' ophthalmopathy and 57 with stable Graves' hyperthyroidism. After sampling, hyperthyroidism patients received methimazole starting at 30 mg daily, and ophthalmopathy patients received high-dose intravenous methylprednisolone. In more than five Graves' hyperthyroidism patients, the study also compared T-cell repertoires from thyroid tissue with T-cell repertoires from blood. Prospective prediction of ophthalmopathy was tested in an independent validation cohort consisting of fewer than 20 hyperthyroidism patients and some 15 patients who later progressed to ophthalmopathy. Results the study describes overall, beyond this receptor: Ophthalmopathy was separated from stable hyperthyroidism by a 13 V-J signature model, with approximately 85% sensitivity and around 81% specificity obtained in cross-validation and 80%/75% obtained in testing. Blood samples also contained most of the expanded thyroid clonotypes (frequency above 0.001), which suggests that blood repertoires may reflect thyroid immune responses. No statistical method was used to fix the sample size in advance, and group allocation was not hidden from the investigators. During validation, the model predicted progression to ophthalmopathy a median of about 6.5 months ahead of onset, with approximately 70% sensitivity and about 72% specificity.

Counted from cysteine to phenylalanine, this CDR3 has 16 amino acids. Only CDR3 DNA is held: 48 bases, read in frame from base 1. The V end loses 7 bases and the J end loses 1 base, and a stretch of 19 bases separates them. Stable Graves' hyperthyroidism was defined as no progression to ophthalmopathy during 18 months of follow-up. Hyperthyroidism patients were newly diagnosed, with disease duration under 2 months, and aged 18 to 65 years. The study excluded patients with uncontrolled infections, other autoimmune diseases, pregnancy or lactation. Diagnoses were established on the basis of clinical symptoms, serum thyroxine and TRAb, thyroid ultrasound, and orbital computed tomography. Ficoll-Paque density gradient centrifugation was used to isolate PBMCs from under 11 ml of fresh peripheral blood. Total RNA was extracted using Trizol reagent, and RNA quality was assessed on an Agilent 2100 Bioanalyzer.

This clonotype was observed a handful of times. Its specific antigen is unknown. Within one base of it there is no much larger clone, and no base qualities were kept. The TCR beta CDR3 regions were amplified from RNA transcripts. For the first round of RT-PCR on the TCR CDR3, the HTBI primer set was used together with the Qiagen OneStep RT-PCR kit. A second multiplex PCR round built the libraries, followed by size selection and purification. Libraries were sequenced paired-end with 100 bp reads on an Illumina HiSeq2000. In the authors' own workflow: Raw data were processed with SOAPnuke, discarding reads with adapters, uncalled bases, mean Phred below 15, or no exact constant-primer or identifier match. COPE v1.2.5 was used to merge the high-quality paired reads, and each unique nucleotide sequence was defined as a clonotype. MiTCR v1.1 was used to align clonotypes to the IMGT TRBV, TRBD and TRBJ reference segments. Analysis was restricted to V-J combinations with a frequency above 0.0001, which covered just over 98% of repertoires. A TCS score was defined as the ratio between F50 (clonal expansion) and ExV (chaos), using BLOSUM62-based TCRdist between CDR3 peptides within each V-J. Welch's t-statistics and random forest reduced fewer than 550 V-J features to 13, which were used in a naive Bayes classifier (R e1071). Using fastp at Q25 and MiXCR, TCRdb reprocessed the public reads and kept productive beta chains. Every distinct CDR3 protein forms one entry, paired with its most common genes and DNA. TCRdb's processing, not the authors', yielded these V and J calls. The sample contains approximately 630,000 distinct CDR3 sequences, around 15% of them found a single time. Around 4% of the sample rests with the top ten.

The V gene is TRBV12-3 or TRBV12-4 and the J gene is TRBJ1-1, with TRBD1 as a weak D call on 5 bases. The sequencing sample was made of blood. This sequence was found in a woman aged 25-40 years with Graves' hyperthyroidism. CDR3 reads: CASIVIAGNRNTEAFF. The bases are TGTGCCAGCATAGTTATAGCAGGGAATCGGAACACTGAAGCTTTCTTT.